The rows below give T cell receptor beta chains drawn from one sample of a study of CD8 T cells in Susac syndrome. MiXCR, run by TCRdb on the immunoSEQ multiplex PCR reads, gives a single entry per CDR3 protein. The data hold 80,000 or so distinct CDR3 sequences, with around 94% observed a single time. The sample consisted of CD8+ T cells from PBMCs. The receptors stem from a human donor in good health. The CDR3 runs from the conserved cysteine through the conserved F or W. A D gene is named only where the DNA matches it firmly. Some rows have no size entry. The others give once, few or many, or a class for an expanded clone.

TRBJ2-1 . TRBV27 . TGTGCCAGCAGTCTGTACAGAAACCCGTCCTACAATGAGCAGTTCTTC CASSLYRNPSYNEQFF
TRBJ2-7 . TRBV29-1 . TGCAGCGTTGAACGGGGCGAGGGGATAGTTGGCGAGCAGTACTTC CSVERGEGIVGEQYF
TRBJ2-3 . TRBV7-9 TRBD1 TGTGCCAGCAGCTACGGGACAGGGGGTCATTTT CASSYGTGGHF
TRBJ2-2 . TRBV20-1 TRBD2 TGCAGTGCTAGCCCCCCTAGCGGAGCCACCGGGGAGCTGTTTTTT CSASPPSGATGELFF
TRBJ2-2 . TRBV7-9 TRBD1 TGTGCCAGCACCAATTCCCGGACAGGGCAAACCGGGGAGCTGTTTTTT CASTNSRTGQTGELFF
TRBJ2-1 . TRBV6-5 . TGTGCCAGCAGTTACAACCCTTACAATGAGCAGTTCTTC CASSYNPYNEQFF
TRBJ1-2 . TRBV7-8 . TGTGCCAGCAGCTTAGAGGGTACGGGGCCCGAAGATGGCTACACCTTC CASSLEGTGPEDGYTF
TRBJ1-2 . TRBV3-1 . TGTGCCAGCAGCCAAGAACGCCCGTGGAGCGGCTACACCTTC CASSQERPWSGYTF
TRBJ2-3 . TRBV29-1 . TGCAGCGTTGTATCGGGTCGGGGTACAGATACGCAGTATTTT CSVVSGRGTDTQYF
TRBJ1-5 . TRBV19 TRBD1 TGTGCCAGTAGCAGGGGGACATATCCCCAGCATTTT CASSRGTYPQHF
TRBJ2-5 once TRBV30 . TGTGCCTGGATTCTGCAAGAGACCCAGTACTTC CAWILQETQYF
TRBJ2-1 . TRBV2 . TGTGGCGGCGCCGTCGATTCGGGCTTCTATGAGCAGTTCTTC CGGAVDSGFYEQFF
TRBJ2-3 . TRBV28 TRBD2 TGTGCCAGCACCCAACGGACGACTAGCGGGAGTGATACGCAGTATTTT CASTQRTTSGSDTQYF
TRBJ2-5 . TRBV5-1 . TGCGCCAGCAGCCCTGGACGGATAGAGACCCAGTACTTC CASSPGRIETQYF
TRBJ1-2 . TRBV6-5 . TGTGCCAGCAGTTACGGTCAGATCTATGGCTACACCTTC CASSYGQIYGYTF
TRBJ2-7 few TRBV27 . TGTGCCAGCAGTCTGACAGTGACCGCCTACGAGCAGTACTTC CASSLTVTAYEQYF
TRBJ2-4 . TRBV30 TRBD2 TGTGCCTGGAGTGTACGGTGGGAGCGGGAGCTTGTGAACATTCAGTACTTC CAWSVRWERELVNIQYF
TRBJ2-1 . TRBV4-2 . TGTGCCAGCAGCCCGTCTCAGAGCTCCTACAATGAGCAGTTCTTC CASSPSQSSYNEQFF
TRBJ1-1 . TRBV9 . TGTGCCAGCACCGGACAGTCGAACACTGAAGCTTTCTTT CASTGQSNTEAFF
TRBJ2-1 . TRBV24-1 . TGTGCCACCAGTGATCCCCTCTACAATGAGCAGTTCTTC CATSDPLYNEQFF
TRBJ2-1 once TRBV13 . TGTGCCAGCAGCCGTCCTCAAGGGCAGTTCTTC CASSRPQGQFF
TRBJ1-5 . TRBV19 . TGTGCCAGTAGTATCTGGGGGAAAGGCAATCAGCCCCAGCATTTT CASSIWGKGNQPQHF
TRBJ2-3 . TRBV11-2 TRBD2 TGTGCCAGCAGCTTACGCAGCGGGAGAACAGATACGCAGTATTTT CASSLRSGRTDTQYF
TRBJ1-2 . TRBV12-3/TRBV12-4 . TGTGCCAGCAGTCGAAAGGACATACCGAACTATGGCTACACCTTC CASSRKDIPNYGYTF
TRBJ2-5 . TRBV29-1 TRBD1 TGCAGCGTACGAGGACAGGGGGCGTATCGGGAGACCCAGTACTTC CSVRGQGAYRETQYF
TRBJ2-1 once TRBV9 TRBD2 TGTGCCAGCAGCGGGGGACTAGCGGGAGGGCCCGGAAATGAGCAGTTCTTC CASSGGLAGGPGNEQFF
TRBJ2-7 . TRBV27 . TGTGCCAGCAGTTTTGGGAGTGCCTACGAGCAGTACTTC CASSFGSAYEQYF
TRBJ1-1 . TRBV2 . TGTGCCTGTAGGGGGACTGAAGCTTTCTTT CACRGTEAFF
TRBJ2-3 . TRBV27 . TGTGCCAGCAGTCCGAGGACAGAGCGACGAGATACGCAGTATTTT CASSPRTERRDTQYF
TRBJ2-3 . TRBV3-1 TRBD2 TGTGCCAGCAGCCAAGAACTCCGGGGCGGGGGAGAAGATACGCAGTATTTT CASSQELRGGGEDTQYF
TRBJ2-1 . TRBV20-1 . TGCAGTGCTAGAGATTATAGGGATACGACTTACAATGAGCAGTTCTTC CSARDYRDTTYNEQFF
TRBJ1-1 . TRBV29-1 TRBD1 TGCAGCGTTGAGGTGCGAGGGACAGGGAACACTGAAGCTTTCTTT CSVEVRGTGNTEAFF
TRBJ1-2 . TRBV9 . TGTGCCAGCAGCGGAACCCCCGTCTATGGCTACACCTTC CASSGTPVYGYTF
TRBJ2-1 once TRBV20-1 TRBD1 TGCAGTGCTAGTATGGACAGGGGTTACAATGAGCAGTTCTTC CSASMDRGYNEQFF
TRBJ1-1 . TRBV12-3/TRBV12-4 . TGTGTCATCAGGAACGTTGTAACTGAAGCTTTCTTT CVIRNVVTEAFF
TRBJ2-5 . TRBV7-9 . TGTGCCAGCAGCCTCTTGAGAGGGGGAGAGACCCAGTACTTC CASSLLRGGETQYF
TRBJ1-1 . TRBV9 . TGTGCCAGCAGCACCGGGACAACAACTGAAGCTTTCTTT CASSTGTTTEAFF
TRBJ1-1 . TRBV7-9 . TGTGCCAGCAGCCTCCGGGCAGCCAACACTGAAGCTTTCTTT CASSLRAANTEAFF
TRBJ2-1 . TRBV5-1 . TGCGCCAGCAGCTCCCACCTAGCGAGCCTCAACAATGAGCAGTTCTTC CASSSHLASLNNEQFF
TRBJ1-1 . TRBV24-1 . TGTGCCACCAGTCAGGGACGGCTGAACACTGAAGCTTTCTTT CATSQGRLNTEAFF
TRBJ2-5 once TRBV23-1 TRBD2 TGCGCCAGCATCATCCGGGAGGCTGGGCCAGCGGAGACCCAGTACTTC CASIIREAGPAETQYF
TRBJ2-3 . TRBV3-1 . TGTGCCAGCAGCCGGAGAGACTGGGAGTACCGCGACACAGATACGCAGTATTTT CASSRRDWEYRDTDTQYF
TRBJ1-1 . TRBV6-5 TRBD1 TGTGCCAGCAGATACCGGACAGGGTACACTGAAGCTTTCTTT CASRYRTGYTEAFF
TRBJ1-3 . TRBV15 . TGTGCCACCAGCAGAGGCCCGGAGGGTGGAAACACCATATATTTT CATSRGPEGGNTIYF
TRBJ1-2 . TRBV6-6 TRBD1 TGTGCCAGCAGTGCTTCGAGGACAGGGCATGGCTACACCTTC CASSASRTGHGYTF
TRBJ1-4 . TRBV3-1 TRBD1 TGTGCCAGCAGCCATGGGACAGGAGTTAATGAAAAACTGTTTTTT CASSHGTGVNEKLFF
TRBJ2-1 . TRBV19 . TGTGCCAGTAGTATAGTTCCGAGCTCCTACAATGAGCAGTTCTTC CASSIVPSSYNEQFF
TRBJ2-7 . TRBV19 . TGTGCCAGTAGCCCGGACGGCATCTACGAGCAGTACTTC CASSPDGIYEQYF
TRBJ1-2 . TRBV6-5 TRBD1 TGTGCCGCCGGGACAGATGTCCGCTATGGCTACACCTTC CAAGTDVRYGYTF
TRBJ1-2 . TRBV28 TRBD1 TGTGCCAGCAGTCCCAGGACAGGGATGATCTATGGCTACACCTTC CASSPRTGMIYGYTF
TRBJ1-2 . TRBV21-1 . TGTGCCAGCACCCGAGGAGGTGGCTACACCTTC CASTRGGGYTF
TRBJ1-5 . TRBV28 . TGTGCCAGCAGTTCTTGGATGGACAGAAATCAGCCCCAGCATTTT CASSSWMDRNQPQHF
TRBJ1-1 . TRBV11-2 . TGTGCCAGCAACCTCTTGAACACTGAAGCTTTCTTT CASNLLNTEAFF
TRBJ1-1 . TRBV7-9 . TGTGCCAGTAGCGGGGCAGCAGAAGCTTTCTTT CASSGAAEAFF
TRBJ1-2 once TRBV29-1 TRBD1 TGCAGCGTCGCAACAGGGGTAACCGCGGGGGGCTACACCTTC CSVATGVTAGGYTF